These T cell receptor beta chains were read from a single sample in a study of cytomegalovirus exposure and HLA in healthy donors. Clones were sequenced by immunoSEQ multiplex PCR, and TCRdb holds only the in-frame ones, with some missing. The table has under 350,000 clones, 80% to 90% seen once; the top ten hold about 1%. The sequenced material came from PBMCs. Source of these receptors: a woman between 18 and 30 years old in good health and CMV-seronegative. Each CDR3 is given with its conserved first and last residue. The order of the fields is D gene, J gene, clone size, V gene, CDR3 DNA, CDR3 protein. The D gene is left open where the match is weak. The listing skips clone size in some rows; elsewhere it reads once, few, many or a size class.

NA,TRBJ2-7,once,TRBV28,TGTGCCAGCAGCTCGCCACGTGCCCGGGGTTACGAGCAGTACTTC,CASSSPRARGYEQYF
NA,TRBJ2-3,NA,TRBV30,TGTGCCTGGAGTCTGGACTCTCGTAACACAGATACGCAGTATTTT,CAWSLDSRNTDTQYF
TRBD1,TRBJ2-6,NA,TRBV29-1,TGCAGCGTTGGTTCGGACAGGGTGTCGGGGGCCAACGTCCTGACTTTC,CSVGSDRVSGANVLTF
NA,TRBJ1-4,NA,TRBV25-1,TGTGCCAGCATAGACTATAATGAAAAACTGTTTTTT,CASIDYNEKLFF
NA,TRBJ2-3,NA,TRBV7-3,TGTGCCAGCAGCCCATCCGAGGAGCGGGCACCCCAAATCACAGATACGCAGTATTTT,CASSPSEERAPQITDTQYF
NA,TRBJ1-2,NA,TRBV15,TGTGCCACCAGCCGGCAGCGCTATGGCTACACCTTC,CATSRQRYGYTF
TRBD2,TRBJ2-7,NA,TRBV6-5,TGTGCCAGCAGACAATCGCTAGCGGCACAGTACGAGCAGTACTTC,CASRQSLAAQYEQYF
TRBD2,TRBJ2-3,NA,TRBV27,TGTGCCAGCAGGGCCCAGCGGGAGTTTAATACGCAGTATTTT,CASRAQREFNTQYF
NA,TRBJ1-5,NA,TRBV13,TGTGCCAGCAGCTACCAGGGGAATCAGCCCCAGCATTTT,CASSYQGNQPQHF
NA,TRBJ1-3,NA,TRBV5-1,TGCGCCAGCAGCTTGGCACAGGGATCTGGAAACACCATATATTTT,CASSLAQGSGNTIYF
TRBD1,TRBJ2-5,NA,TRBV15,TGTGCCACCAGCGGATTCGGGACAGCCCAAGAGACCCAGTACTTC,CATSGFGTAQETQYF
TRBD1,TRBJ2-1,NA,TRBV7-7,TGTGCTAGCAGCTCGGGGGACAGGAATGAGCAGTTCTTC,CASSSGDRNEQFF
NA,TRBJ2-7,NA,TRBV11-2,TGTGCCAGCAGCTTAGAGTCTTATCCGGGTTACGAGCAGTACTTC,CASSLESYPGYEQYF
TRBD1,TRBJ2-4,NA,TRBV9,TGTGCCAGCAGCGTATCAGGACAGGGGGCATCAAACATTCAGTACTTC,CASSVSGQGASNIQYF
TRBD1,TRBJ2-5,NA,TRBV5-6,TGTGCCAGCAGCGCTCCTAGAGGGGGCGGTTTGGGTTTACAAGAGACCCAGTACTTC,CASSAPRGGGLGLQETQYF
TRBD1,TRBJ2-6,NA,TRBV27,TGTGCCACTACCGGGACAGGAGTAACTGGGGCCAACGTCCTGACTTTC,CATTGTGVTGANVLTF
NA,TRBJ2-1,few,TRBV19,TGTGCCAGTATCACAGATGATGGTGAGCAGTTCTTC,CASITDDGEQFF
TRBD2,TRBJ2-3,NA,TRBV14,TGTGCCAGCAGCCAAGATTGGGGCGGGGGGTTCACAGATACGCAGTATTTT,CASSQDWGGGFTDTQYF
TRBD2,TRBJ2-1,NA,TRBV5-1,TGCGCCAGCAGGATCGGGACTAGCGATTACAATGAGCAGTTCTTC,CASRIGTSDYNEQFF
TRBD1,TRBJ2-1,once,TRBV2,TGTGCCAGCAGTGTGGGGACAGGGAGGGATGAGCAGTTCTTC,CASSVGTGRDEQFF
NA,TRBJ1-1,NA,TRBV6-5,TGTGCCAGCAGTTACCCGGCGGGCACTGAAGCTTTCTTT,CASSYPAGTEAFF
NA,TRBJ1-1,NA,TRBV4-1,TGCGCCAGCAGCCAAGCGTCGACAAGGAACACTGAAGCTTTCTTT,CASSQASTRNTEAFF
TRBD1,TRBJ1-2,few,TRBV19,TGTGCCAGTAGTGTTGACAGGGGAGCGGGCTACACCTTC,CASSVDRGAGYTF
NA,TRBJ2-6,once,TRBV14,TGTGCCAGCAGCCAAGCCAGGGGAAGTTTCTCTGGGGCCAACGTCCTGACTTTC,CASSQARGSFSGANVLTF
TRBD1,TRBJ2-7,once,TRBV27,TGTGCCACCGGGGACAGTCCGTACGAGCAGTACTTC,CATGDSPYEQYF
NA,TRBJ2-7,NA,TRBV27,TGTGCCAGCAGCTCTAGGAAAACGAACTACGAGCAGTACTTC,CASSSRKTNYEQYF
NA,TRBJ2-5,once,TRBV19,TGTGCCAGTAGTATAGCTCCCCAGCAAGAGACCCAGTACTTC,CASSIAPQQETQYF
NA,TRBJ2-7,once,TRBV7-2,TGTGCCAGCAGCTTAGGGTTGACAGGCTCCTACGAGCAGTACTTC,CASSLGLTGSYEQYF
TRBD1,TRBJ1-2,NA,TRBV28,TGTGCCAGCAGTTTGTTGTTGGGGACAGGCCTCGTCTATGGCTACACCTTC,CASSLLLGTGLVYGYTF